Listed below are T cell receptor beta chains from one sample, sequenced in a study of T-cell reconstitution after alpha-beta-depleted transplantation in children. TCRdb re-called the PCR reads through MiXCR, storing one row per CDR3 protein. This table holds about 150,000 distinct CDR3 sequences, around 10% found once. This material consisted of PBMCs, mostly from graft donor cells, taken 180 days after TCRalphabeta/CD19-depleted stem cell transplant. The receptors originated from a female patient between 2 and 15 years old who had a stem cell transplant for congenital amegakaryocytic thrombocytopenia, so the T cells may come from the graft donor. CDR3s include the opening cysteine and the closing phenylalanine or tryptophan. Each record gives: V gene, clone size, J gene, D gene, CDR3 protein, CDR3 DNA. A D gene is named only where the DNA matches it firmly. Size values are once, few and many counts, or a class for expanded clones, and some rows have none.

v_call: TRBV5-1
clone_size: many
j_call: TRBJ1-4
d_call: -
cdr3_aa: CASSLVGEAANEKLFF
cdr3_nt: TGCGCCAGCAGCTTGGTTGGTGAGGCGGCTAATGAAAAACTGTTTTTT

v_call: TRBV7-9
clone_size: many
j_call: TRBJ2-5
d_call: TRBD2
cdr3_aa: CASSSDGLAGFETQYF
cdr3_nt: TGTGCCAGCAGCTCCGACGGACTAGCGGGATTTGAGACCCAGTACTTC

v_call: TRBV5-1
clone_size: few
j_call: TRBJ2-1
d_call: -
cdr3_aa: CASKGGPGPPNEQFF
cdr3_nt: TGCGCCAGCAAGGGGGGACCGGGACCTCCGAATGAGCAGTTCTTC

v_call: TRBV5-1
clone_size: many
j_call: TRBJ2-7
d_call: -
cdr3_aa: CASSREGGSYEQYF
cdr3_nt: TGCGCCAGCAGCCGGGAAGGGGGCTCCTACGAGCAGTACTTC

v_call: TRBV7-8
clone_size: many
j_call: TRBJ2-5
d_call: TRBD2
cdr3_aa: CASSPLGGEHQETQYF
cdr3_nt: TGTGCCAGCAGCCCCTTGGGAGGGGAGCATCAAGAGACCCAGTACTTC

v_call: TRBV6-1
clone_size: few
j_call: TRBJ1-6
d_call: -
cdr3_aa: CASSEGASGGPWGSSPLHF
cdr3_nt: TGTGCCAGCAGTGAAGGGGCCAGCGGGGGCCCTTGGGGGAGTTCACCCCTCCACTTT

v_call: TRBV20-1
clone_size: many
j_call: TRBJ1-1
d_call: -
cdr3_aa: CSARNGDKPYTEAFF
cdr3_nt: TGCAGTGCTAGAAACGGGGACAAGCCTTACACTGAAGCTTTCTTT

v_call: TRBV6-5
clone_size: many
j_call: TRBJ1-6
d_call: -
cdr3_aa: CASSYSRGVRPHF
cdr3_nt: TGTGCCAGCAGTTACTCGAGAGGTGTCAGGCCCCACTTT

v_call: TRBV20-1
clone_size: many
j_call: TRBJ1-1
d_call: -
cdr3_aa: CSWPDPGIHTEAFF
cdr3_nt: TGCAGTTGGCCCGACCCGGGCATTCACACTGAAGCTTTCTTT

v_call: TRBV5-1
clone_size: few
j_call: TRBJ1-2
d_call: -
cdr3_aa: CASSQEFGRGYTF
cdr3_nt: TGCGCCAGCAGTCAAGAATTCGGTCGCGGCTACACCTTC

v_call: TRBV3-1
clone_size: -
j_call: TRBJ2-7
d_call: -
cdr3_aa: CASSQYPRGEQYF
cdr3_nt: TGTGCCAGCAGCCAGTACCCCAGGGGCGAGCAGTACTTC

v_call: TRBV5-1
clone_size: -
j_call: TRBJ2-7
d_call: TRBD1
cdr3_aa: CASSSDRGLYEQYF
cdr3_nt: TGCGCCAGCAGCTCAGACAGGGGGCTTTACGAGCAGTACTTC

v_call: TRBV4-3
clone_size: -
j_call: TRBJ2-1
d_call: TRBD2
cdr3_aa: CASSQGTGLDNEQFF
cdr3_nt: TGCGCCAGCAGCCAAGGTACGGGACTAGATAATGAGCAGTTCTTC